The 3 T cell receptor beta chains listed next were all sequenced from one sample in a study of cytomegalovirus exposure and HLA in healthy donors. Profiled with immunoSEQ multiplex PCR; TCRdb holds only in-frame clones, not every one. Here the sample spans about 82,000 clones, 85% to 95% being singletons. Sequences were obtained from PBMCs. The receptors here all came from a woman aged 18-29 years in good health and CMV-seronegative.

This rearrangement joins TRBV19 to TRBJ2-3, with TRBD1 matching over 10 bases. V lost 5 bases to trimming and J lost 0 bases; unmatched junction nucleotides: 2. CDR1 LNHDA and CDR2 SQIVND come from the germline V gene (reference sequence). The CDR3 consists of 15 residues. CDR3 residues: CASSVDRGSTDTQYF. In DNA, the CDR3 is TGTGCCAGTAGTGTGGACAGGGGGAGCACAGATACGCAGTATTTT.

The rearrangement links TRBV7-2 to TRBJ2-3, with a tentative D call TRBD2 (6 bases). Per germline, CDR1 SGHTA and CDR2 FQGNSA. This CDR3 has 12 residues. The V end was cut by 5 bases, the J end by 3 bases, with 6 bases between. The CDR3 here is CASSSGTDTQYF. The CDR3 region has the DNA TGTGCCAGCAGCAGCGGGACAGATACGCAGTATTTT.

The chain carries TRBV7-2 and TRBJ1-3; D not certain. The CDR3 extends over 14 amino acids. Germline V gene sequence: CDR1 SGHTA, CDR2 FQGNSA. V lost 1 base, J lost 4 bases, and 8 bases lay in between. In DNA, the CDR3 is TGTGCCAGCAGCTTAGTGTTATCCGGAAACACCATATATTTT. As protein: CASSLVLSGNTIYF.